One T cell receptor beta chain is described in this entry. No antigen is known for it. This record belongs to a study of shared clonotypes between healthy human individuals. On the study more broadly: Each donor's CD8 memory used one plate, CD8 naive two, each CD4 subset three.

Study-level points and caveats: Naive subsets generally had larger estimated richness than memory subsets.

Germline values: CDR1 LNHNV, CDR2 YYDKDF (reference sequence). The ends lost 0 bases at V and 2 bases at J; junction bases unmatched: 7. The CDR3 totals 17 residues. In the source study's methods: Junction-only sequences without quality scores came from ImmunoSEQ, so filtering differed. Only in-frame clones appear in the TCRdb table, and some are missing; sequencing was by immunoSEQ multiplex PCR. V and J calls and clone size are as listed in that table; D and trimming were resolved from the DNA. This sample carries more than 2,000,000 clones, over 90% of them seen once, and the ten largest clones take under 0.45%.

Sequencing input: naive CD4+ T cells from PBMCs. Documented subset: CD45RA+ positively selected. This sequence was found in a man aged 18 to 35 in good health. Some clones in this sample may be carry-over from other donors' samples. The chain couples TRBV15 to TRBJ2-7, with 10 bases fitting TRBD2. CDR3 bases: TGTGCCACCAGCAGAGATCCCCTAGCGGGAGAAACCTACGAGCAGTACTTC. It translates to CATSRDPLAGETYEQYF. The complete variable domain, with remaining parts taken from reference TRBV15 and TRBJ2-7, reads DAMVIQNPRYQVTQFGKPVTLSCSQTLNHNVMYWYQQKSSQAPKLLFHYYDKDFNNEADTPDNFQSRRPNTSFCFLDIRSPGLGDTAMYLCATSRDPLAGETYEQYFGPGTRLTVT.